These T cell receptor beta chains were read from a single sample in a study of blood T cell repertoires in COVID-19. Sequencing was performed with immunoSEQ multiplex PCR; in TCRdb, only in-frame clones are kept and a portion is missing. Among approximately 150,000 clones listed, more than 65% were seen once. The specimen sequenced was peripheral blood. Source of these receptors: a man in his fifties or sixties with acute or convalescent COVID-19. Each CDR3 is given with its conserved first and last residue. The order of the fields is J gene, V gene, CDR3 protein.

J gene: TRBJ2-1
V gene: TRBV2
CDR3 protein: CASTFAENYEQFF

J gene: TRBJ2-3
V gene: TRBV28
CDR3 protein: CASSPNTHVSGSTDTQYF

J gene: TRBJ2-3
V gene: TRBV2
CDR3 protein: CASSPGVGGRAMDTQYF

J gene: TRBJ1-6
V gene: TRBV27
CDR3 protein: CASSANSLERSPLHF

J gene: TRBJ2-2
V gene: TRBV18
CDR3 protein: CASSPPGVRDPTGELFF

J gene: TRBJ2-7
V gene: TRBV5-1
CDR3 protein: CASSPFGSGQGAYEQYF

J gene: TRBJ2-7
V gene: TRBV13
CDR3 protein: CASSSTDGRASYEQYF

J gene: TRBJ2-1
V gene: TRBV4-1
CDR3 protein: CASSQDREVDEQFF

J gene: TRBJ2-7
V gene: TRBV7-3
CDR3 protein: CASSSSPQDEQYF

J gene: TRBJ2-1
V gene: TRBV25-1
CDR3 protein: CATTAGALYNEQFF

J gene: TRBJ2-7
V gene: TRBV4-2
CDR3 protein: CASSLLPGGKDEQYF

J gene: TRBJ1-6
V gene: TRBV30
CDR3 protein: CAWSGARGGYNSPLHF

J gene: TRBJ2-1
V gene: TRBV29-1
CDR3 protein: CSALAGPPDNEQFF

J gene: TRBJ1-2
V gene: TRBV10-3
CDR3 protein: CAISSLTGSYGYTF

J gene: TRBJ2-1
V gene: TRBV6-5
CDR3 protein: CASSPGLGYNEQFF

J gene: TRBJ2-1
V gene: TRBV2
CDR3 protein: CASSPPREESYNEQFF

J gene: TRBJ1-5
V gene: TRBV6-5
CDR3 protein: CASSRTGSLGPQHF

J gene: TRBJ2-1
V gene: TRBV4-2
CDR3 protein: CASSPREGSYNEQFF

J gene: TRBJ1-1
V gene: TRBV4-1
CDR3 protein: CASSQGGGRGNTEAFF

J gene: TRBJ2-2
V gene: TRBV21-1
CDR3 protein: CASSWDTNTGELFF

J gene: TRBJ2-1
V gene: TRBV28
CDR3 protein: CASSLVAGVIYNEQFF

J gene: TRBJ2-6
V gene: TRBV9
CDR3 protein: CASSVGRASGANVLTF